This T cell receptor (beta chain) appears in the sequencing data of a study of beta chain features in type 1 diabetes. Study background: In age, gender and cell yields, patients were similar to healthy donors. Study findings and constraints: Patients and controls would be equally affected if PCR favored shorter templates.

Investigators reverse transcribed all isolated RNA, so they sequenced expressed TCRB transcripts. Using immunoSEQ multiplex PCR, the repertoire was profiled, and TCRdb retains in-frame clones only, with some absent. Seen here are around 340,000 clones, around 20% observed once, and the top ten hold roughly 0.045%. Per germline, CDR1 SGHTA and CDR2 FQGNSA. V was shortened by 4 bases and J by 4 bases, with 20 bases between the two germline ends. This CDR3 comprises 17 residues. Turning to this clone: Its antigen is currently unknown.

The TCR originated in a woman between 18 and 29 years old in good health. The rearrangement uses TRBV7-2 and TRBJ1-3; no reliable D call. The sequenced sample consisted of naive CD4+ T cells from blood. The CDR3 DNA is TGTGCCAGCAGCTCTACCCCAGGACGGGGTAGGGGAAACACCATATATTTT. This encodes CASSSTPGRGRGNTIYF.